Sequencing of this T cell receptor beta chain was carried out in a study of glioma-infiltrating T cells. Using RNA template, CDR3s of TCR alpha and beta were amplified with iRepertoire arm-PCR. TCRdb analysed the multiplex PCR reads with MiXCR anew, one entry per CDR3 protein. This sample has roughly 100,000 distinct CDR3 sequences, with 29% found just once. Germline V CDR1 and CDR2: GTSNPN, SVGIG (reference sequence). This CDR3 comprises 13 residues. Deletions cut 1 base from V and 3 bases from J, with 9 bases between. The receptor's source is a human donor with low-grade glioma or glioblastoma, undergoing nonglioma brain surgery, or in good health (not recorded which). The rearrangement uses TRBV30 and TRBJ1-2; D is possibly TRBD1 (5 bases). Source material: glioma tissue, nonneoplastic brain tissue, or PBMCs (not recorded which). The CDR3 loop is CAWSAGTDYGYTF. The CDR3 region has the DNA TGTGCCTGGAGTGCTGGGACCGACTATGGCTACACCTTC.